A single sample gave rise to the 21 T cell receptor beta chains below, sequenced in a study of blood T cell repertoires in COVID-19. Assay used: immunoSEQ multiplex PCR; TCRdb lists only in-frame clones, some missing. The data show some 70,000 clones, with around 90% seen just once and 0.52% held by the top ten. Sequencing was performed on peripheral blood. The receptors shown here come from a man aged 50 to 60 with COVID-19, enrolled during active disease.

The rearrangement joins TRBV6-5 to TRBJ2-5; 12 bases line up with TRBD2. Per the germline V gene, CDR1 is MNHEY and CDR2 is SVGAGI. The CDR3 is made up of 16 amino acids. V trimming: 2 bases; J trimming: 3 bases; junction bases outside the gene matches: 4. Here the CDR3 reads CASSYPASGREETQYF. CDR3 nucleotide sequence: TGTGCCAGCAGTTACCCGGCTAGCGGGAGGGAAGAGACCCAGTACTTC.

The chain couples TRBV4-1 to TRBJ1-2; 11 nucleotides align to TRBD1. Per the germline V gene, CDR1 is MGHRA and CDR2 is YSYEKL. Germline trimming cut 2 bases from V and 6 bases from J; bases unmatched to any gene: 5. The CDR3 totals 15 residues. CDR3 sequence reads: CASSQPGQGVDGYTF. The DNA for the CDR3 is TGCGCCAGCAGCCAACCGGGACAGGGGGTAGATGGCTACACCTTC.

CDR3 DNA sequence: TGCGCCAGCAGCTTGGCGGGGACTCTAGCCCACGAGCAGTACTTC. Translation gives CASSLAGTLAHEQYF. The chain uses TRBV5-1 and TRBJ2-7, with TRBD2 as a possible D gene (6 bases). Germline assignment: CDR1 SGHRS and CDR2 YFSETQ. The CDR3 is 15 residues long. Trimming shortened V by 0 bases and J by 5 bases, and 15 bases separated the two germline ends.

This clone occurred once. The CDR3 nucleotides are TGTGCCATCCGCGGAGCGGGAGGGCCAGATACGCAGTATTTT. It encodes CAIRGAGGPDTQYF. The chain carries TRBV10-3 and TRBJ2-3, with 10 positions matching TRBD2. The germline gives CDR1 ENHRY, CDR2 SYGVKD. CDR3 size: 14 residues. V lost 8 bases, J lost 4 bases, and 6 bases stayed unmatched.

The chain employs TRBV15 and TRBJ2-4; no definite D call. The CDR3 loop spans 14 amino acids. Germline-derived CDR1 and CDR2 are LNHNV and YYDKDF (reference sequence). V was cut by 5 bases and J by 5 bases, with 13 bases left in between. The CDR3 DNA reads TGTGCCACCAGCCCTATGAGGTTGGAAAACATTCAGTACTTC. Translation: CATSPMRLENIQYF.

The rearrangement uses TRBV6-2 or TRBV6-3 and TRBJ1-5; D not certain. The CDR3 covers 12 residues. The germline V and J ends were trimmed by 4 bases and 4 bases, with 5 bases remaining between them. The germline CDR1 and CDR2 sequences are MNHEY and SVGEGT. CDR3 sequence: CASSSLNQPQHF. CDR3 DNA: TGTGCCAGCAGTTCTTTAAATCAGCCCCAGCATTTT.

The chain links TRBV2 to TRBJ2-1, with D possibly TRBD2 on 5 matching bases. The CDR3 extends over 13 amino acids. Trimming took 5 bases from V and 6 from J, leaving 11 bases between them. Germline V CDR1 and CDR2: SNHLY, FYNNEI. CDR3: CASSRTGSNEQFF. The CDR3 nucleotides read TGTGCCAGCAGTAGGACTGGATCCAATGAGCAGTTCTTC.

This sequence joins TRBV6-1 and TRBJ1-1, with TRBD1 identical over 11 bases. The germline gives CDR1 MNHNS, CDR2 SASEGT. The V gene end was trimmed by 1 base and the J gene end by 1 base; junction bases not matched to a gene: 5. The CDR3 is made up of 17 amino acids. The CDR3 coding sequence is TGTGCCAGCAGTGAAGTGGACAGGGGGCAGGGGAACACTGAAGCTTTCTTT. This encodes CASSEVDRGQGNTEAFF.

The J gene is TRBJ2-7, the V gene TRBV6-6; 7 nucleotides line up with TRBD1. Germline CDR1 reads MNHNY; CDR2 reads SVGAGI (reference sequence). This CDR3 is built from 14 residues. The junction had 2 bases not matched to a gene; V was cut back by 2 bases and J by 1 base. The CDR3, as DNA: TGTGCCAGCAGTTACACAGGGGAGTCCTACGAGCAGTACTTC. Its translation: CASSYTGESYEQYF.

This sequence joins TRBV19 and TRBJ2-7, with D tentatively TRBD1 (5 bases). Germline lookup yields CDR1 LNHDA and CDR2 SQIVND (reference sequence). This CDR3 region has 15 residues. Trimming left V 1 base short and J 5 bases short, with 15 bases between. CDR3 bases: TGTGCCAGTAGTATAGGAGGACACCTTGGCGACGAGCAGTACTTC. It is translated as CASSIGGHLGDEQYF. Combining the CDR3 with reference TRBV19 and TRBJ2-7 gives the whole variable domain DGGITQSPKYLFRKEGQNVTLSCEQNLNHDAMYWYRQDPGQGLRLIYYSQIVNDFQKGDIAEGYSVSREKKESFPLTVTSAQKNPTAFYLCASSIGGHLGDEQYFGPGTRLTVT.

The chain carries TRBV12-2 and TRBJ2-1; the D call in the table, TRBD2, was not verified against the DNA. TRBV12-2 is tagged as a pseudogene. The CDR3 covers 16 residues. The CDR3 sequence is CASRLATSGRLNEQFF. DNA of the CDR3: TGTGCAAGTCGCTTAGCGACTAGCGGGAGGCTTAATGAGCAGTTCTTC.

This chain connects TRBV7-9 to TRBJ2-3, with D hard to call. This CDR3 has 13 amino acids. Trimming pared 1 base from V and 4 bases from J, leaving 6 bases between. The germline gives CDR1 SEHNR, CDR2 FQNEAQ (reference sequence). For the CDR3, the DNA is TGTGCCAGCAGCTTAGGACATTCAGATACGCAGTATTTT. Its translation is CASSLGHSDTQYF.

The rearrangement joins TRBV5-6 to TRBJ1-1; D ambiguous. The CDR3 consists of 12 residues. Germline CDR1 SGHDT, CDR2 YYEEEE. Trimming cost V 1 base and J 8 bases, with 9 bases left between them. The CDR3 spells CASSLLGEEAFF. In nucleotides, the CDR3 is TGTGCCAGCAGCTTGTTGGGCGAGGAAGCTTTCTTT.

The CDR3 DNA is TGCAGCGCCACGCCTAATGGCGGGGGTGAAAAACTGTTTTTT. Its translation: CSATPNGGGEKLFF. The chain uses TRBV29-1 and TRBJ1-4; TRBD1 might be the D (5 bases). The CDR3 has 14 amino acids. V was shortened by 7 bases and J by 7 bases, with 19 bases between the two germline ends. Germline V gene sequence: CDR1 SQVTM, CDR2 ANQGSEA.

The chain links TRBV11-3 to TRBJ1-3; D possibly corresponds to TRBD1 (6 bases). V was shortened by 5 bases and J by 0 bases, with 11 bases between the two germline ends. CDR3 length: 15 amino acids. The germline gives CDR1 SGHNT, CDR2 YENEEA. The CDR3 DNA is TGTGCCAGCAGCCAGGGGCCCAGCTCTGGAAACACCATATATTTT. Residues: CASSQGPSSGNTIYF.

V is TRBV2 and J is TRBJ2-1; TRBD2 aligns across 7 bases. Trimming took 4 bases from V and 5 from J; bases not matched to a gene: 5. The CDR3 consists of 14 residues. The V gene's germline CDR1 is SNHLY and CDR2 FYNNEI. The CDR3, as DNA: TGTGCCAGCAGTGGGTTCCGGGGGGACAATGAGCAGTTCTTC. This encodes CASSGFRGDNEQFF.

V usage is TRBV5-1 and J usage is TRBJ1-3; perhaps TRBD1 as D (6 bases). Germline V lookup: CDR1 SGHRS, CDR2 YFSETQ. V gave up 0 bases and J gave up 8 bases, with 9 bases separating them. The CDR3 covers 13 residues. CDR3 amino acids: CASSLARGHTIYF. The CDR3 DNA sequence: TGCGCCAGCAGCTTGGCCAGGGGTCACACCATATATTTT.

DNA of the CDR3: TGTGCCAGCAGTGCCGGGACAGCGAACACTGAAGCTTTCTTT. Translating gives CASSAGTANTEAFF. This chain uses TRBV2 with TRBJ1-1, with 7 positions matching TRBD1. This CDR3 has 14 amino acids. CDR1 is SNHLY and CDR2 is FYNNEI in the germline V gene. The junction had 3 bases not matched to a gene; V was cut back by 4 bases and J by 1 base.

The V gene is TRBV7-9, the J gene TRBJ1-1; no reliable D call. Trimming took 3 bases from V and 0 from J, leaving 20 bases between them. This CDR3 has 18 residues. Germline V CDR1 and CDR2: SEHNR, FQNEAQ (reference sequence). The CDR3 coding sequence is TGTGCCAGCAGCTTCACCCCGGGATCCCGGATTATGAACACTGAAGCTTTCTTT. Translated: CASSFTPGSRIMNTEAFF. The whole variable domain, filled in from reference TRBV7-9 and TRBJ1-1, reads DTGVSQNPRHKITKRGQNVTFRCDPISEHNRLYWYRQTLGQGPEFLTYFQNEAQLEKSRLLSDRFSAERPKGSFSTLEIQRTEQGDSAMYLCASSFTPGSRIMNTEAFFGQGTRLTVV.

The J gene is TRBJ2-7, the V gene TRBV11-3, with TRBD2 matching 8 bases. J was trimmed by 3 bases and V by 5 bases; bases with no gene match: 6. Per germline, CDR1 SGHNT and CDR2 YENEEA. The CDR3 has 14 residues. The CDR3 coding sequence is TGTGCCAGCAGCCCCACCGGGACTAGCTACGAGCAGTACTTC. As protein: CASSPTGTSYEQYF.

V usage is TRBV18 and J usage is TRBJ1-1; no definite D call. CDR3 length equals 19 residues. CDR1 is KGHSH, CDR2 LQKENI, per germline. Trimming removed 3 bases at V and 4 bases at J, with 27 bases between. The chain's CDR3 is CASSPRRADKAGKGTEAFF. The CDR3 nucleotides are TGTGCCAGCTCACCGCGGAGAGCAGATAAAGCCGGGAAGGGCACTGAAGCTTTCTTT.